Listed below are T cell receptor beta chains from one sample, sequenced in a study of T cell repertoires in cytomegalovirus infection. TCRdb itself ran the reads through MiXCR, one entry per CDR3 protein. The sample consists of about 250,000 distinct CDR3 sequences, about 12% of them appearing once. The sequenced sample consisted of PBMCs. All receptors derive from a human donor in good health (CMV status not recorded). Some clones in this sample may be carry-over from other donors' samples. CDR3s include the opening cysteine and the closing phenylalanine or tryptophan. D genes are given only for firm matches. Clone size is given for some rows only: seen once, a few or many times, or a class if the clone is expanded.

abundance	d_gene	v_gene	j_gene	len	CDR3aa	CDR3nt
many	-	TRBV7-2	TRBJ2-3	14	CASSFRQGFDTQYF	TGTGCCAGCAGCTTCCGGCAGGGGTTCGATACGCAGTATTTT
-	-	TRBV5-6	TRBJ2-6	19	CASSLAGRRGSLGANVLTF	TGTGCCAGCAGCTTGGCCGGTAGAAGGGGCTCTCTCGGGGCCAACGTCCTGACTTTC
many	TRBD2	TRBV19	TRBJ2-3	16	CASSNSGAGTTDTQYF	TGTGCCAGTAGTAATAGCGGGGCGGGAACCACAGATACGCAGTATTTT
many	TRBD2	TRBV7-2	TRBJ2-1	15	CASSLEREIYNEQFF	TGTGCCAGCAGCCTCGAGCGGGAGATCTACAATGAGCAGTTCTTC
many	-	TRBV11-2	TRBJ2-2	15	CASILGPAYTGELFF	TGTGCCAGCATCCTAGGGCCAGCGTACACCGGGGAGCTGTTTTTT
-	-	TRBV19	TRBJ2-3	15	CASRNITRASDTQYF	TGTGCCAGTAGGAACATCACTAGGGCATCAGATACGCAGTATTTT
few	-	TRBV29-1	TRBJ1-2	9	CSVESGYTF	TGCAGCGTTGAATCTGGCTACACCTTC
-	-	TRBV29-1	TRBJ2-1	13	CSVERRTYNEQFF	TGCAGCGTTGAACGGCGGACCTACAATGAGCAGTTCTTC
few	TRBD2	TRBV7-9	TRBJ2-7	15	CASSSSSGRTYEQYF	TGTGCCAGCAGCTCCTCTAGCGGGAGGACCTACGAGCAGTACTTC
many	-	TRBV29-1	TRBJ1-2	14	CSVDDIRSNYGYTF	TGCAGCGTTGACGACATCCGAAGTAACTATGGCTACACCTTC
few	-	TRBV18	TRBJ1-1	15	CASSPSGGTNTEAFF	TGTGCCAGCTCACCATCCGGGGGCACGAACACTGAAGCTTTCTTT
many	-	TRBV28	TRBJ2-7	12	CASRGVYHEQYF	TGTGCCAGCAGGGGGGTTTACCACGAGCAGTACTTC
-	-	TRBV6-2/TRBV6-3	TRBJ2-4	19	CASSFPVPGGPEAKNIQYF	TGTGCCAGCAGTTTCCCTGTCCCCGGAGGGCCAGAAGCCAAAAACATTCAGTACTTC
many	TRBD2	TRBV18	TRBJ2-1	16	CASSPLTSGGYNEQFF	TGTGCCAGCTCACCATTGACTAGCGGGGGGTACAATGAGCAGTTCTTC
many	-	TRBV7-2	TRBJ2-3	15	CASSPTSADGDTQYF	TGTGCCAGCAGCCCCACTAGTGCCGATGGAGATACGCAGTATTTT
many	TRBD1	TRBV7-8	TRBJ2-5	13	CASSQGTGKTQYF	TGTGCCAGCAGTCAAGGGACAGGGAAGACCCAGTACTTC
many	-	TRBV6-5	TRBJ2-2	13	CASSYSSPGELFF	TGTGCCAGCAGTTACTCGAGTCCCGGGGAGCTGTTTTTT
many	TRBD2	TRBV7-8	TRBJ2-1	20	CASSSGGSSGRPSTGNEQFF	TGTGCCAGCAGCTCAGGAGGTTCTAGCGGGCGACCCTCAACCGGCAATGAGCAGTTCTTC
few	TRBD1	TRBV2	TRBJ2-2	14	CASSKQGYTGELFF	TGTGCCAGCAGCAAACAGGGGTACACCGGGGAGCTGTTTTTT
many	-	TRBV7-8	TRBJ1-5	16	CASSLAMAGGNQPQHF	TGTGCCAGCAGCTTAGCGATGGCAGGGGGCAATCAGCCCCAGCATTTT
many	-	TRBV7-2	TRBJ2-1	15	CASSSIRSSYNEQFF	TGTGCCAGCAGCTCCATCAGAAGCTCCTACAATGAGCAGTTCTTC
few	-	TRBV5-1	TRBJ2-7	14	CASSLIAGTDEQYF	TGCGCCAGCAGCTTGATAGCAGGGACCGACGAGCAGTACTTC
many	-	TRBV7-2	TRBJ1-2	14	CASSREGMSVGYTF	TGTGCCAGCAGCCGCGAGGGAATGTCCGTCGGCTACACCTTC
many	-	TRBV7-9	TRBJ2-2	12	CASSPYNGELFF	TGTGCCAGCAGCCCTTACAACGGGGAGCTGTTTTTT
many	TRBD1	TRBV7-2	TRBJ1-4	15	CASSLATGRDEKLFF	TGTGCCAGCAGCTTAGCGACAGGGAGGGATGAAAAACTGTTTTTT
few	-	TRBV13	TRBJ2-5	14	CASSLTSRGETQYF	TGTGCCAGCAGCTTAACATCGCGTGGGGAGACCCAGTACTTC
-	TRBD1	TRBV29-1	TRBJ2-3	12	CSVPRDSYTQYF	TGCAGCGTCCCCCGGGACAGCTATACGCAGTATTTT
many	-	TRBV7-8	TRBJ2-3	14	CASSFGGRTDTQYF	TGTGCCAGCAGCTTTGGGGGCCGCACAGATACGCAGTATTTT
many	TRBD2	TRBV7-2	TRBJ2-1	16	CASSLVPAGGGNEQFF	TGTGCCAGCAGCTTAGTTCCAGCGGGAGGGGGCAATGAGCAGTTCTTC
-	-	TRBV2	TRBJ2-3	14	CASSERGLADTQYF	TGTGCCAGCAGTGAGCGGGGGCTGGCAGATACGCAGTATTTT
many	-	TRBV12-3/TRBV12-4	TRBJ1-1	15	CASSLALGRNTEAFF	TGTGCCAGCAGTTTAGCGCTGGGCAGGAACACTGAAGCTTTCTTT
many	TRBD1	TRBV7-9	TRBJ2-2	14	CASGQGSNTGELFF	TGTGCCAGCGGACAGGGGTCGAACACCGGGGAGCTGTTTTTT
-	TRBD2	TRBV20-1	TRBJ2-5	19	CSARDQRGLAALGRETQYF	TGCAGTGCTAGAGATCAGAGGGGACTAGCGGCACTAGGGAGGGAGACCCAGTACTTC
few	TRBD2	TRBV3-1	TRBJ2-5	14	CASSQARGGGAQYF	TGTGCCAGCAGCCAAGCCCGGGGGGGGGGGGCCCAGTACTTC
many	TRBD2	TRBV7-2	TRBJ2-1	15	CASSLRLAGHNEQFF	TGTGCCAGCAGCTTAAGGTTAGCGGGGCACAATGAGCAGTTCTTC
many	-	TRBV2	TRBJ2-3	17	CASSEAASARSVDTQYF	TGTGCCAGCAGTGAAGCGGCTAGCGCCAGGAGTGTAGATACGCAGTATTTT
few	-	TRBV3-1	TRBJ1-1	16	CASSQVRAGLGTEAFF	TGTGCCAGCAGCCAAGTTCGGGCAGGGCTGGGTACTGAAGCTTTCTTT
-	-	TRBV19	TRBJ1-1	15	CASSIPGYLNTEAFF	TGTGCCAGTAGTATACCAGGGTACCTGAACACTGAAGCTTTCTTT
many	TRBD1	TRBV19	TRBJ2-3	16	CASSAPGTGVPDTQYF	TGTGCCAGTAGCGCCCCCGGGACAGGGGTTCCAGATACGCAGTATTTT
few	-	TRBV19	TRBJ2-3	17	CASSPLTLQGMEDTQYF	TGTGCCAGTAGTCCTCTAACTCTACAAGGGATGGAAGATACGCAGTATTTT
few	-	TRBV20-1	TRBJ1-6	14	CSASIAGEYSPLHF	TGCAGTGCTAGCATCGCAGGGGAGTATTCACCCCTCCACTTT
many	TRBD2	TRBV7-2	TRBJ2-7	23	CASSLDTRRAWTSGGPEAYEQYF	TGTGCCAGCAGCTTAGATACCCGGCGGGCGTGGACTAGCGGGGGGCCCGAGGCCTACGAGCAGTACTTC
many	-	TRBV7-2	TRBJ2-1	14	CASSPPEARNEQFF	TGTGCCAGCAGCCCCCCCGAAGCACGCAATGAGCAGTTCTTC
-	TRBD2	TRBV20-1	TRBJ2-1	16	CSADPPSGGSYNEQFF	TGCAGTGCTGACCCTCCTAGCGGTGGCTCCTACAATGAGCAGTTCTTC